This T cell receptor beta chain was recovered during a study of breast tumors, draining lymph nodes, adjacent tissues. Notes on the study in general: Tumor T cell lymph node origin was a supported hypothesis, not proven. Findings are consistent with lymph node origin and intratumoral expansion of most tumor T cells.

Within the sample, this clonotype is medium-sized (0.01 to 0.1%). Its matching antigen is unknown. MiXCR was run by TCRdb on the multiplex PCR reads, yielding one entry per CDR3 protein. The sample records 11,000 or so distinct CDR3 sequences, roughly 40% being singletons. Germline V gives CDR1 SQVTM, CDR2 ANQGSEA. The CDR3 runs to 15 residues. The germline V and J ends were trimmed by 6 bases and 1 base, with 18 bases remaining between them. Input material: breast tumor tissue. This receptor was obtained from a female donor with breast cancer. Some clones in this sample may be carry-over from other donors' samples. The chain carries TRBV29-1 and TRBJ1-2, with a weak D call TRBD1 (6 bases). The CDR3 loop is CSVDRPTGLNYGYTF. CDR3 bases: TGCAGCGTCGACCGCCCGACAGGACTTAACTATGGCTACACCTTC.